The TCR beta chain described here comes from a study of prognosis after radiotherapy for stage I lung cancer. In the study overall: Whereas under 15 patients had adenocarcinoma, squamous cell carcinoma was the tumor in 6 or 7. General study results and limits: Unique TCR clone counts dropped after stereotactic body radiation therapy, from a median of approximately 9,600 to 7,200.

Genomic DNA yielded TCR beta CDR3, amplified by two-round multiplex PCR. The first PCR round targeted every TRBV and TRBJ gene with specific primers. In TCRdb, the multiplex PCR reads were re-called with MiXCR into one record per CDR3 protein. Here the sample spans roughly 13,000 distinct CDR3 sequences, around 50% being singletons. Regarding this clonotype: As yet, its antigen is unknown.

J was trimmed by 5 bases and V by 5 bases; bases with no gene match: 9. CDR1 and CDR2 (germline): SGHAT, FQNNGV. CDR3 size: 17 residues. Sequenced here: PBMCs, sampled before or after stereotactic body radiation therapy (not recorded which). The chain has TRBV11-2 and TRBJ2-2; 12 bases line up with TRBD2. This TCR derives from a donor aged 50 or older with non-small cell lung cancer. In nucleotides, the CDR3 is TGTGCCAGCAGCCCTAGTCTGACTAGCGGGAGAACCGGGGAGCTGTTTTTT. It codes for CASSPSLTSGRTGELFF.